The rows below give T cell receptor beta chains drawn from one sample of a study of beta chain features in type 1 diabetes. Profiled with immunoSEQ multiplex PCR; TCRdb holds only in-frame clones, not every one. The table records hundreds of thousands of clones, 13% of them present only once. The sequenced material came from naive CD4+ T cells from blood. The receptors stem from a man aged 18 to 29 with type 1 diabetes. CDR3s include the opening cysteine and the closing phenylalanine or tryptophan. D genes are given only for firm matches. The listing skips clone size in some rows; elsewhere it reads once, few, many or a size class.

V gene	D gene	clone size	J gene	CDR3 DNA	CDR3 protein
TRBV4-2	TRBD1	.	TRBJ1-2	TGTGCCAGCAGCCAGTTAGAGACAGGGGGCTACACCTTC	CASSQLETGGYTF
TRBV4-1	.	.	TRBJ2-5	TGCGCCAGCAGCCAAGATCGGGTAGTAGGGACCCAGTACTTC	CASSQDRVVGTQYF
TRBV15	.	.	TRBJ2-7	TGTGCCACCAGCAGGGCCGGGCCGCAAAGTAACGAGCAGTACTTC	CATSRAGPQSNEQYF
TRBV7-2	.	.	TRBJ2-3	TGTGCCAGCACGAACTTGGATACGCAGTATTTT	CASTNLDTQYF
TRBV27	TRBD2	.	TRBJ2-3	TGTGCCAGCTCAAGCGGGGGGGCCAATGAGGATACGCAGTATTTT	CASSSGGANEDTQYF
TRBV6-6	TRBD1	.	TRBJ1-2	TGTGCCAGCAGCCCGACAGGGGGTATACATGGCTACACCTTC	CASSPTGGIHGYTF
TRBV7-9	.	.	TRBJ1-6	TGTGCCAGCAGCTTAAGCCAGGGCGAAGGGTCACCCCTCCACTTT	CASSLSQGEGSPLHF
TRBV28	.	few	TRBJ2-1	TGTGCCAGCAGTTTATATGGGCACCACAATGGCTACAATGAGCAGTTCTTC	CASSLYGHHNGYNEQFF
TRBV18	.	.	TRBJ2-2	TGTGCCAGCTCACCACAGGGAAACACCGGGGAGCTGTTTTTT	CASSPQGNTGELFF
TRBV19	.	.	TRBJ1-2	TGTGCCAGTAAGTCCGTGGGCTATGGCTACACCTTC	CASKSVGYGYTF
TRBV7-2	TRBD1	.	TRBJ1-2	TGTGCCAGCAGCTTCGCGACAGGGGACTATGGCTACACCTTC	CASSFATGDYGYTF
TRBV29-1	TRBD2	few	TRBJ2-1	TGCAGCGTTCCTACTAGCGGGGGGGTGTACAATGAGCAGTTCTTC	CSVPTSGGVYNEQFF
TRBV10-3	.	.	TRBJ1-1	TGTGCCATCAGTGACGTTGGGACTGAAGCTTTCTTT	CAISDVGTEAFF
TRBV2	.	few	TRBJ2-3	TGTGCCAGCAGCCACCGGCCGCGGGGGCCCCCCACAGATACGCAGTATTTT	CASSHRPRGPPTDTQYF
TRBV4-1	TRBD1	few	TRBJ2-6	TGCGCCAGCAGCCAAAAGAAACTCGGACAGGGTGTACGCTCTGGGGCCAACGTCCTGACTTTC	CASSQKKLGQGVRSGANVLTF
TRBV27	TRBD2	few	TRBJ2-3	TGTGCCACCCGACTAGCGGGGGCGGATACGCAGTATTTT	CATRLAGADTQYF
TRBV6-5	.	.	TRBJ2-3	TGTGCCAGCACCTCCCGAGGGGCTAGCACAGATACGCAGTATTTT	CASTSRGASTDTQYF
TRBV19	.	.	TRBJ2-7	TGTGCCAGTAGTATGGGGGAAACCTACGAGCAGTACTTC	CASSMGETYEQYF
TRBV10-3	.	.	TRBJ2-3	TGTGCCATCAAGGAAGAGGGGGGGACAGATACGCAGTATTTT	CAIKEEGGTDTQYF
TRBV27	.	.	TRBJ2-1	TGTGCCAGCGGAGCATCGGTGGAAGGTGAGCAGTTCTTC	CASGASVEGEQFF
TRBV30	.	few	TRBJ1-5	TGTGCCTGTACCAGGGTGGGGGGCAATCAGCCCCAGCATTTT	CACTRVGGNQPQHF
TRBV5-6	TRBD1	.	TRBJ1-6	TGTGCCAGCAGCGTCACAGGGGAGAGTTCACCCCTCCACTTT	CASSVTGESSPLHF
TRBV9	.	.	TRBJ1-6	TGTGCCAGCAGCGTAGGTCAGGGTGAATCCTATAATTCACCCCTCCACTTT	CASSVGQGESYNSPLHF
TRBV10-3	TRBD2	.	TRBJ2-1	TGTGCCATCAGGATTAGCGGGGGGAGCTACAATGAGCAGTTCTTC	CAIRISGGSYNEQFF
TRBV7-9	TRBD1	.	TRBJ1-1	TGTGCCAGCAGCACGGGACAGCCTGAACCTGAAGCTTTCTTT	CASSTGQPEPEAFF
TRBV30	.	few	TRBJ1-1	TGTGCCTGGAGTGTACAATCAATGGGAGGCCCAGCTTTCTTT	CAWSVQSMGGPAFF
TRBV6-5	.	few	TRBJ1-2	TGTGCCAGCAGGAGCGGACAGCATAACTATGGCTACACCTTC	CASRSGQHNYGYTF
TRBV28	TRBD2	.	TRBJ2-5	TGTGCCAGCACCCTTGGGACTAGCGGGGAAGCCCAGTACTTC	CASTLGTSGEAQYF
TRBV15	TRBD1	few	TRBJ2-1	TGTGCCACCAGCAGTTGGACAGGCAGTACCTACAATGAGCAGTTCTTC	CATSSWTGSTYNEQFF
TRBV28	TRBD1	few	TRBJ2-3	TGTGCCAGCGGGACAGGGTCAGATACGCAGTATTTT	CASGTGSDTQYF
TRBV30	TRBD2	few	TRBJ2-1	TGTGCCTGGAGTGACTGGCGGGGGGCACCCTACAATGAGCAGTTCTTC	CAWSDWRGAPYNEQFF
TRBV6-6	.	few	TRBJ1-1	TGTGCCAGCAGGCAAACAGTGAACACTGAAGCTTTCTTT	CASRQTVNTEAFF
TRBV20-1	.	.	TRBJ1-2	TGCAGTGTGGGGGGAAACTATGGCTACACCTTC	CSVGGNYGYTF
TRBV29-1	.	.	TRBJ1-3	TGCAGCGTTAGGGACTCTGGAAACACCATATATTTT	CSVRDSGNTIYF
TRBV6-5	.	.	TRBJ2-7	TGTGCCAGCAGGCCGAGATCGGAGGCCTACGAGCAGTACTTC	CASRPRSEAYEQYF
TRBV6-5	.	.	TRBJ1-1	TGTGCCAGCGCCCGACTGAAGAACACTGAAGCTTTCTTT	CASARLKNTEAFF
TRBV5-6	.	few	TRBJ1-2	TGTGCCAGCAGCTTTAGGGGTGAGAATGGCTACACCTTC	CASSFRGENGYTF
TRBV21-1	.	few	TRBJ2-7	TGTGCCAGCAGCAAGCGGGGGTCCGACTACGAGCAGTACTTC	CASSKRGSDYEQYF
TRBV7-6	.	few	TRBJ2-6	TGTGCCAGCAGCCGCCCCCCAGCCTCTGGGGCCAACGTCCTGACTTTC	CASSRPPASGANVLTF
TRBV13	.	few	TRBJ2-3	TGTGCCAGCAGCTTAGCGTTCGCAGGTACGCAGTATTTT	CASSLAFAGTQYF
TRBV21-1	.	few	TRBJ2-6	TGTGCCAGCAGCGGGCGTGAGACAGAGAGCTCTGGGGCCAACGTCCTGACTTTC	CASSGRETESSGANVLTF
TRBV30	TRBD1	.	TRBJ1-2	TGTGCCTGGCTCTCCGGGACAGGGATGCGCTATGGCTACACCTTC	CAWLSGTGMRYGYTF
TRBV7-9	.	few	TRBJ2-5	TGTGCCAGCAGCGAAACCTCGGGCCTCCTGGGGACCCAGTACTTC	CASSETSGLLGTQYF
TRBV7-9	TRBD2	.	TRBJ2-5	TGTGCCAGCAGCTCAAGCTGGACTAGCGGGGGGGCCGTAGACGAGACCCAGTACTTC	CASSSSWTSGGAVDETQYF
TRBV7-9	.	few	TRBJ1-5	TGTGCCAGCAGCTTAGGTGCGGGGTCGGGCAATCAGCCCCAGCATTTT	CASSLGAGSGNQPQHF
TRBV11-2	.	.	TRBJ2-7	TGTGCCAGCAGCCTCTTCGCCGTGGGTGCAGGTGTCGAGCAGTACTTC	CASSLFAVGAGVEQYF
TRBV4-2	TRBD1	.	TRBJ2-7	TGTGCCAGCAGCCAAGAGTCGACAGGGGATCCCTACGAGCAGTACTTC	CASSQESTGDPYEQYF
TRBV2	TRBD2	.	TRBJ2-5	TGTGCCAGCACGGGGACTAGCCCTGGGGAGACCCAGTACTTC	CASTGTSPGETQYF
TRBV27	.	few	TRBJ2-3	TGTGCCAGTCATTACAGGGCTAGCAGTCAAGATACGCAGTATTTT	CASHYRASSQDTQYF
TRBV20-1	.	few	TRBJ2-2	TGCAGTGCCCGGGCGACGGGGGAGCTGTTTTTT	CSARATGELFF
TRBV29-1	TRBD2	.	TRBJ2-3	TGCAGCGTGGCCACCGCGAGACTAGCGGGGGGCACAGATACGCAGTATTTT	CSVATARLAGGTDTQYF
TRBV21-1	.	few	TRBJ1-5	TGTGCCAGCGCTAATGTGTGGGACCCACGAAAGAATCAGCCCCAGCATTTT	CASANVWDPRKNQPQHF
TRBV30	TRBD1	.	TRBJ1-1	TGTGCCTGGAGTGGAACTGGACAGGGCACTGAAGCTTTCTTT	CAWSGTGQGTEAFF
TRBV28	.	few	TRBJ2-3	TGTGCCAGCACCTCGCCAGGCCACACAGATACGCAGTATTTT	CASTSPGHTDTQYF
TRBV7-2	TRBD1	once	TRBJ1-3	TGTGCCAGCAGCCAGGGACAGAGGACCTCTGGAAACACCATATATTTT	CASSQGQRTSGNTIYF
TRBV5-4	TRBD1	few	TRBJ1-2	TGTGCCAGCAGCCCGGAGTCAGGGGGATATGGCTACACCTTC	CASSPESGGYGYTF
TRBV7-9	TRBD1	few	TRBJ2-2	TGTGCCAGCAGCAGGGGACAGATTAACACCGGGGAGCTGTTTTTT	CASSRGQINTGELFF